A selection of T cell receptor beta chains follows, all from one sample in a study of cytomegalovirus exposure and HLA in healthy donors. Profiling relied on immunoSEQ multiplex PCR, and the TCRdb table lists in-frame clones only, not all of them. The sample contains around 70,000 clones, more than 80% of which appear only once. The sequenced sample was PBMCs. The source is a human donor in good health. Each CDR3 is given with its conserved first and last residue. D genes are given only for firm matches.

d_gene: .
v_gene: TRBV7-3
j_gene: TRBJ2-2
CDR3aa: CASSLDSNTGELFF

d_gene: .
v_gene: TRBV5-4
j_gene: TRBJ1-6
CDR3aa: CASSLKGAVNSPLHF

d_gene: .
v_gene: TRBV5-1
j_gene: TRBJ2-2
CDR3aa: CASSLRWARDSRGTGELFF

d_gene: TRBD2
v_gene: TRBV27
j_gene: TRBJ2-3
CDR3aa: CASIPLAGTDTQYF

d_gene: TRBD1
v_gene: TRBV5-6
j_gene: TRBJ2-5
CDR3aa: CASSSAGTGGRMTQYF

d_gene: .
v_gene: TRBV5-4
j_gene: TRBJ1-2
CDR3aa: CASSIAGGSYGYTF

d_gene: .
v_gene: TRBV2
j_gene: TRBJ2-4
CDR3aa: CASSDRQGGRNIQYF

d_gene: TRBD1
v_gene: TRBV5-1
j_gene: TRBJ2-7
CDR3aa: CASSPIGTGEAYEQYF

d_gene: .
v_gene: TRBV6-6
j_gene: TRBJ2-3
CDR3aa: CASSFRREDTQYF

d_gene: .
v_gene: TRBV2
j_gene: TRBJ1-2
CDR3aa: CASHVGGVNGYPF

d_gene: .
v_gene: TRBV9
j_gene: TRBJ2-5
CDR3aa: CASSVIGVGGEQYF

d_gene: .
v_gene: TRBV19
j_gene: TRBJ2-3
CDR3aa: CASRDYADTQYF

d_gene: TRBD1
v_gene: TRBV2
j_gene: TRBJ1-1
CDR3aa: CASSWGQGEAFF

d_gene: TRBD1
v_gene: TRBV19
j_gene: TRBJ2-5
CDR3aa: CASSSSGTGGGSETQYF

d_gene: .
v_gene: TRBV6-5
j_gene: TRBJ2-5
CDR3aa: CASGRAGETQYF

d_gene: TRBD1
v_gene: TRBV7-9
j_gene: TRBJ1-4
CDR3aa: CASSLDRDTNEKLFF

d_gene: .
v_gene: TRBV19
j_gene: TRBJ2-7
CDR3aa: CASSAQAREQYF

d_gene: .
v_gene: TRBV6-1
j_gene: TRBJ1-2
CDR3aa: CASSDRLWYGYTF

d_gene: TRBD1
v_gene: TRBV19
j_gene: TRBJ2-7
CDR3aa: CASSIGQGEYEQYF

d_gene: .
v_gene: TRBV5-4
j_gene: TRBJ1-3
CDR3aa: CASSLAGSLPGNTIYF

d_gene: .
v_gene: TRBV6-1
j_gene: TRBJ2-7
CDR3aa: CASNSLGRGYEQYF

d_gene: TRBD1
v_gene: TRBV10-3
j_gene: TRBJ2-5
CDR3aa: CAISRQGVETQYF

d_gene: .
v_gene: TRBV4-3
j_gene: TRBJ1-6
CDR3aa: CASSQGTNSPLHF

d_gene: TRBD1
v_gene: TRBV29-1
j_gene: TRBJ2-2
CDR3aa: CSVRDRETGELFF

d_gene: .
v_gene: TRBV19
j_gene: TRBJ2-2
CDR3aa: CASSIWEPGELFF